This T cell receptor (beta chain) stems from a study of cytomegalovirus exposure and HLA in healthy donors. Study-wide results and caveats: Later work found that TCR association rates differed between HLA loci; DRB1 had the most and HLA-C the fewest. Among the CMV-associated chains, a few were confirmed in vitro as specific for CMV antigens.

A multiplex PCR was run with 60 Vbeta primers and 13 Jbeta primers. Authors' processing steps: In a later analysis, some 11 million of some 80 million unique beta chains occurred in at least two donors. TCRdb's table, derived via immunoSEQ multiplex PCR, lists solely in-frame clones and lacks some. V and J calls and clone size are those listed in that table; D and trimming were worked out from the DNA. The sample has over 95,000 clones, 67% seen once. Donors consisted of healthy bone marrow donors. Germline-derived CDR1 and CDR2 are SGHRS and YFSETQ. This CDR3 region has 14 residues. The germline V and J ends were trimmed by 4 bases and 1 base, with 11 bases remaining between them. Comment on this clone: Its antigen is currently unknown.

The clonotype was recovered from a man aged 18 to 30 in good health and CMV-seropositive. This rearrangement joins TRBV5-1 to TRBJ2-5; perhaps TRBD2 as D (6 bases). Sequences were obtained from PBMCs. CDR3 residues: CASSPGTAQETQYF. CDR3 in DNA: TGCGCCAGCAGCCCTGGGACTGCCCAAGAGACCCAGTACTTC.